This T cell receptor (beta chain) was recorded in a study of T cell responses to AZD1222 COVID-19 vaccine. The V gene's germline CDR1 is SNHLY and CDR2 FYNNEI. Trimming pared 5 bases from V and 3 bases from J, leaving 17 bases between. CDR3 length: 15 residues. Whole-study findings and limits: Most donors were white British and more were female, and clonal diversity was possibly underestimated. Of the AZD1222 recipients, only 5 or 6 were seropositive at baseline. It was only after the peak T cell response that any repertoires were sampled.

Assay: immunoSEQ multiplex PCR; the TCRdb copy retains only in-frame clones and omits some. The sample has approximately 150,000 clones; around 94% are singletons. Comments on this clone: Its antigen remains unidentified.

The gene calls are TRBV2 and TRBJ2-7; no reliable D call. Material: peripheral blood, obtained on day 0 of AZD1222 vaccination. The clonotype was recovered from an adult in good health. DNA of the CDR3: TGTGCCAGCAGTCCCACGGTGTCCGAAGGCTACGAGCAGTACGTC. Translating gives CASSPTVSEGYEQYV.